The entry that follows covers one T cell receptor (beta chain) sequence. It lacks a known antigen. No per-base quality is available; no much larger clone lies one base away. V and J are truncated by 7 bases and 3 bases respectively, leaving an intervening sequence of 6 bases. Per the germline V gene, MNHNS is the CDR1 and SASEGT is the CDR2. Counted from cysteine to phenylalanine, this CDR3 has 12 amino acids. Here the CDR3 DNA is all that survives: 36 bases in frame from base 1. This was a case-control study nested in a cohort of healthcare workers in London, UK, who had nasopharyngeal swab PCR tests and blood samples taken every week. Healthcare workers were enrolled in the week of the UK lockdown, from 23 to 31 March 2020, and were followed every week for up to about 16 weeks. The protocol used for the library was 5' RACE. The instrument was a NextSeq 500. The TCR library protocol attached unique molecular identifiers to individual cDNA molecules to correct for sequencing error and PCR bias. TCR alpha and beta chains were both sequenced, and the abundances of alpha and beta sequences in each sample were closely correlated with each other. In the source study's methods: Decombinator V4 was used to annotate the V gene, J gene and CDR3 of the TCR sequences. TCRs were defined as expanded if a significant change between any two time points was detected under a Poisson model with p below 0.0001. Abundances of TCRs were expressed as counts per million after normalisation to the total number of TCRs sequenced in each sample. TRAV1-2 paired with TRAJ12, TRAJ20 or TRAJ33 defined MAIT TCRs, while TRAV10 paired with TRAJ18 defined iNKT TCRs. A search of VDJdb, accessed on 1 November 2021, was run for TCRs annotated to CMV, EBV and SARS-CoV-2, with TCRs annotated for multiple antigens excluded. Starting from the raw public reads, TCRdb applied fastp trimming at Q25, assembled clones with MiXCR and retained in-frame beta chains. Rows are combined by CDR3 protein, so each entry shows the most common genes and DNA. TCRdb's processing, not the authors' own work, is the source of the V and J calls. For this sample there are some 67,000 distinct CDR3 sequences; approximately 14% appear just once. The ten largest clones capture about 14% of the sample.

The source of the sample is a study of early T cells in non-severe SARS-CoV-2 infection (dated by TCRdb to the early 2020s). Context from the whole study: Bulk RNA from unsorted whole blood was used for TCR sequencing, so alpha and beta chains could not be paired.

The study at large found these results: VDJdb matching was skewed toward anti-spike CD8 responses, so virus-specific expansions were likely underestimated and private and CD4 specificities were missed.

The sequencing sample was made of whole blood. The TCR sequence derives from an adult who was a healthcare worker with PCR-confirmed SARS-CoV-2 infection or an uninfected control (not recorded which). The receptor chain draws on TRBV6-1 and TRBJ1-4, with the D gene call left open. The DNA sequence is TGTGCCAGCAAGACGGCTAATGAAAAACTGTTTTTT. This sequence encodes CASKTANEKLFF.